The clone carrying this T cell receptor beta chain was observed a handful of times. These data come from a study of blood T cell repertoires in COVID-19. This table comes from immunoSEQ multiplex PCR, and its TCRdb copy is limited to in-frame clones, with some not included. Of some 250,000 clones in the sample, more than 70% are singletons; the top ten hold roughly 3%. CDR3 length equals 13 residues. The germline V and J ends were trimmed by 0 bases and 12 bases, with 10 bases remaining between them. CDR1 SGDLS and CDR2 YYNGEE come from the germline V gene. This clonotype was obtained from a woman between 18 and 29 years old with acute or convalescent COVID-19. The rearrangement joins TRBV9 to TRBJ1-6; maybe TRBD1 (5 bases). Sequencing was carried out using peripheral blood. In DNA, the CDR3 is TGTGCCAGCAGCGTAGAGGGGAGGGGACCCCTCCACTTT. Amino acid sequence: CASSVEGRGPLHF.